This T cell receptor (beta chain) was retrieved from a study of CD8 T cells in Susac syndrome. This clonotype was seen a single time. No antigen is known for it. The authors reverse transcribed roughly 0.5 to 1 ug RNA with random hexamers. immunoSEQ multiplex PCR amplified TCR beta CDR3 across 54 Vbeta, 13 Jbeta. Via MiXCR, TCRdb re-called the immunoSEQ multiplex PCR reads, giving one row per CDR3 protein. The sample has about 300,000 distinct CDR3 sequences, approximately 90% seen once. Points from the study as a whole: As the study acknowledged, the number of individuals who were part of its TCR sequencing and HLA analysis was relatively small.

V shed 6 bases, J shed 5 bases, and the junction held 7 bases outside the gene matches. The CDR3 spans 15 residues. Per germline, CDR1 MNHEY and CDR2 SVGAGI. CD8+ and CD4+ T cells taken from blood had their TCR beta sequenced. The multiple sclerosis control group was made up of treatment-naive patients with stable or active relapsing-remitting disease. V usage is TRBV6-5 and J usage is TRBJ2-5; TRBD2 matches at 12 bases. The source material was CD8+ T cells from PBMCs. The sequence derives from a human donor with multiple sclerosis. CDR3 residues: CASRPSGGAWETQYF. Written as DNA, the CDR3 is TGTGCCAGCAGGCCTAGCGGGGGGGCCTGGGAGACCCAGTACTTC.